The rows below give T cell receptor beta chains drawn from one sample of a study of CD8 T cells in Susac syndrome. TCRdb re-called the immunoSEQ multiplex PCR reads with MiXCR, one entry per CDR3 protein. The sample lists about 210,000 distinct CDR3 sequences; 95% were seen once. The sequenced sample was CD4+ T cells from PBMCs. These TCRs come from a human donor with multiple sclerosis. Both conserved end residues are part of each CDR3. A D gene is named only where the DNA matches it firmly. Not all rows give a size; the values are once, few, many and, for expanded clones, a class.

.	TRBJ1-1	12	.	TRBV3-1	CASSQVGTEAFF	TGTGCCAGCAGCCAAGTTGGCACTGAAGCTTTCTTT
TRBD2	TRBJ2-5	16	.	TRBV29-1	CSVSGTSGRAQETQYF	TGCAGCGTTTCCGGGACTAGCGGGAGGGCCCAAGAGACCCAGTACTTC
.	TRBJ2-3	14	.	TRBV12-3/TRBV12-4	CASSSGLSPDTQYF	TGTGCCAGCAGCTCGGGACTTTCCCCAGATACGCAGTATTTT
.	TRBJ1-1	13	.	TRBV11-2	CASSSQDDTEAFF	TGTGCCAGCAGCTCCCAAGATGACACTGAAGCTTTCTTT
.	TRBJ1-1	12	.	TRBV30	CAWSVQGGEAFF	TGTGCCTGGAGTGTACAGGGAGGCGAAGCTTTCTTT
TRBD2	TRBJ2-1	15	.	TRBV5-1	CASSSGTQLYNEQFF	TGCGCCAGCAGCAGCGGGACTCAGTTATACAATGAGCAGTTCTTC
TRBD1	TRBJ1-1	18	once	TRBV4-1	CASSQIGDRGPLSTEAFF	TGCGCCAGCAGCCAAATTGGGGACAGGGGGCCCCTGAGCACTGAAGCTTTCTTT
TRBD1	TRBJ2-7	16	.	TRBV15	CATSSARGGSLYEQYF	TGTGCCACCAGCAGTGCCAGAGGGGGCTCGCTCTACGAGCAGTACTTC
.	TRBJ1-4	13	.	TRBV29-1	CSVGRNPGEKLFF	TGCAGCGTTGGCCGGAACCCCGGGGAAAAACTGTTTTTT
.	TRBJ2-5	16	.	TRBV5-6	CASRREGGLSRKTQYF	TGTGCCAGCAGGCGGGAAGGTGGACTAAGTAGGAAGACCCAGTACTTC
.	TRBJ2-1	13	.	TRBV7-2	CASGRREENEQFF	TGTGCCAGCGGGCGGAGGGAAGAGAATGAGCAGTTCTTC
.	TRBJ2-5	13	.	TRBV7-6	CASSNSLQETQYF	TGTGCCAGCAGCAATAGCCTCCAAGAGACCCAGTACTTC
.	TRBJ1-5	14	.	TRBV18	CASSPGGRPGPQHF	TGTGCCAGCTCACCAGGGGGGAGGCCAGGGCCCCAGCATTTT
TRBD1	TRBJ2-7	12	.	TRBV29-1	CSGGQGGYEQYF	TGCAGTGGGGGACAGGGTGGGTACGAGCAGTACTTC
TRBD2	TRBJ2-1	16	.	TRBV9	CASSAVRAPGGSEQFF	TGTGCCAGCAGCGCGGTGCGGGCGCCGGGAGGTTCTGAGCAGTTCTTC
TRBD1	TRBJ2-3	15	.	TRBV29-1	CSGMPGTGWADTQYF	TGCAGCGGGATGCCAGGGACAGGGTGGGCAGATACGCAGTATTTT
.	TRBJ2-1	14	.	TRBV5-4	CASSFSAVYNEQFF	TGTGCCAGCAGCTTCTCAGCGGTATACAATGAGCAGTTCTTC
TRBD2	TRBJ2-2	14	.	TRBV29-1	CSVSLAGGPGELFF	TGCAGCGTTAGTTTGGCGGGAGGGCCCGGGGAGCTGTTTTTT
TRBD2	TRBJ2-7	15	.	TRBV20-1	CSAIVTSAGAYEQYF	TGCAGTGCTATAGTTACTAGTGCGGGAGCCTACGAGCAGTACTTC
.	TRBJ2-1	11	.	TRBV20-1	CSARLVNEQFF	TGCAGTGCTAGATTGGTCAATGAGCAGTTCTTC
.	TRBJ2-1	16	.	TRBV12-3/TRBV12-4	CASSLRGQGGSKEQFF	TGTGCCAGCAGTTTAAGGGGACAAGGTGGTAGTAAGGAGCAGTTCTTC
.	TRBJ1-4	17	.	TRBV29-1	CSGTGRLPWVRNEKLFF	TGCAGCGGGACTGGACGACTCCCCTGGGTCCGTAATGAAAAACTGTTTTTT
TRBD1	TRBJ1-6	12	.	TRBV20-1	CSARQGSSPLHF	TGCAGTGCTCGACAGGGTAGCTCACCCCTCCACTTT
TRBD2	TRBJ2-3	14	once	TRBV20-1	CSAAASGGSDTQYF	TGCAGTGCTGCGGCTAGCGGGGGCAGCGATACGCAGTATTTT
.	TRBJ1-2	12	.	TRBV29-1	CSVRRGNYGYTF	TGCAGCGTTAGGAGGGGGAACTATGGCTACACCTTC
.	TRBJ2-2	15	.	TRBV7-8	CASSLALSGIGELFF	TGTGCCAGCAGCTTAGCGCTGTCAGGAATCGGGGAGCTGTTTTTT
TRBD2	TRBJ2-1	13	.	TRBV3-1	CASSHLLAGGVIF	TGTGCCAGCAGCCACTTACTAGCGGGAGGGGTTATCTTC
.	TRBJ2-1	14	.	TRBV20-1	CSARERAAYNEQFF	TGCAGTGCTAGAGAACGAGCTGCCTACAATGAGCAGTTCTTC
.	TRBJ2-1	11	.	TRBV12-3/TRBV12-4	CASSLGVEQFF	TGTGCCAGCAGTTTAGGGGTTGAGCAGTTCTTC
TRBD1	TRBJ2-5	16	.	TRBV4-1	CASSQGQGPAGETQYF	TGCGCCAGCAGCCAAGGACAGGGCCCCGCGGGAGAGACCCAGTACTTC
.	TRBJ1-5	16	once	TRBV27	CASSFSSGEGNQPQHF	TGTGCCAGCAGTTTTAGCTCAGGGGAGGGCAATCAGCCCCAGCATTTT
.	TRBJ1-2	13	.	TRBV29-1	CSVLRRGPYGYTF	TGCAGCGTCCTACGTCGGGGGCCCTATGGCTACACCTTC
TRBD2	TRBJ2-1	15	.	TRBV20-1	CSAGATLAAYNEQFF	TGCAGTGCAGGGGCGACACTAGCGGCTTACAATGAGCAGTTCTTC
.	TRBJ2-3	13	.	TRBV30	CAWSTRASDTQYF	TGTGCCTGGAGTACGCGGGCGTCAGATACGCAGTATTTT
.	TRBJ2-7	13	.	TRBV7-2	CASSLTSSYEQYF	TGTGCCAGCAGCTTAACCAGCTCCTACGAGCAGTACTTC
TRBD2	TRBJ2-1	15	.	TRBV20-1	CSASPLEGGAHEQFF	TGCAGTGCCTCCCCCTTGGAGGGAGGGGCCCATGAGCAGTTCTTC
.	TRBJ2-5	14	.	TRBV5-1	CASSLDPGGETQYF	TGCGCCAGCAGCCTCGACCCAGGAGGGGAGACCCAGTACTTC
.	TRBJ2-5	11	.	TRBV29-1	CSGLTSETQYF	TGCAGCGGCCTGACCTCAGAGACCCAGTACTTC
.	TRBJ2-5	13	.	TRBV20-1	CSATPLGVETQYF	TGCAGTGCCACACCATTGGGTGTGGAGACCCAGTACTTC
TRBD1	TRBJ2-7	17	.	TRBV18	CASSPSFTGQGSREQYF	TGTGCCAGCTCACCATCTTTCACGGGACAGGGATCTCGCGAGCAGTACTTC
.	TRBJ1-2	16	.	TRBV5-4	CASNSGGEQGVYGYTF	TGTGCCAGCAACTCTGGGGGGGAACAAGGCGTCTATGGCTACACCTTC
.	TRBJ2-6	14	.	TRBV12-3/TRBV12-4	CASSPSSGANVLTF	TGTGCCAGCTCACCTAGCTCTGGGGCCAACGTCCTGACTTTC